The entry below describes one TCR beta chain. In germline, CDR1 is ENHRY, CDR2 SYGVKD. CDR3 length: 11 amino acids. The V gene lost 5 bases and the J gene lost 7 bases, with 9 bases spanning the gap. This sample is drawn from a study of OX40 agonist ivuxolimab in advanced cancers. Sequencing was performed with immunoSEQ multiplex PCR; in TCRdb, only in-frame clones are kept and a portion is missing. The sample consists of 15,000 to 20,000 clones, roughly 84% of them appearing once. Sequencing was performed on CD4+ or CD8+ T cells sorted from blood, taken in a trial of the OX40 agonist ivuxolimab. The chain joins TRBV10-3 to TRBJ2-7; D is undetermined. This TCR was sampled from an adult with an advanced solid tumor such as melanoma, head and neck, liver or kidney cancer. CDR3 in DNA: TGTGCCATCAGTCCCCTCATGGAGCAGTACTTC. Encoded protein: CAISPLMEQYF.